The 2 T cell receptor beta chains listed next were all sequenced from one sample in a study of T-cell memory formation after mild COVID-19. One entry per CDR3 protein, called by TCRdb with MiXCR from the 5' RACE reads. The sample holds 450,000 or so distinct CDR3 sequences; approximately 25% are singletons and the top ten take about 12%. Material: PBMCs or a T cell subset sorted from them (not recorded which). Source of these receptors: an adult woman who had mild COVID-19 (a few samples of this study predate the infection). Cell type and time point are not known.

J is TRBJ2-6 and V is TRBV4-1; 8 bases are a match to TRBD1. Per the germline V gene, CDR1 is MGHRA and CDR2 is YSYEKL. The CDR3 has 18 residues. The J segment lost 0 bases and the V segment lost 3 bases, leaving 7 bases of the junction unmatched. The CDR3: CASSQDREHPSGANVLTF. CDR3 bases: TGCGCCAGCAGCCAGGACAGGGAGCACCCCTCTGGGGCCAACGTCCTGACTTTC.

This clonotype appeared a few times. The CDR3 here is CASSLVDGVALFF. CDR3 nucleotides: TGTGCCAGCAGCTTAGTTGATGGAGTAGCCCTGTTCTTC. This chain links TRBV7-9 with TRBJ2-1, with no clear D. Germline V lookup: CDR1 SEHNR, CDR2 FQNEAQ (reference sequence). CDR3 length: 13 amino acids. V lost 1 base, J lost 15 bases, and 16 bases lay in between.